Listed here is a single T cell receptor beta chain. The record originates from a study of blood T cell repertoires in COVID-19. Study-wide context: PBMCs, B-cell-depleted T cells, or T cells provided the cDNA or gDNA that made up the material.

Method: immunoSEQ multiplex PCR; TCRdb's copy keeps in-frame clones and lacks some. The sample contains a few hundred thousand clones, more than 75% of which appear only once. The V segment lost 3 bases and the J segment 16 bases; nucleotides outside the gene matches: 9. CDR3 length: 14 amino acids. Germline V gene data show CDR1 as SGHAT and CDR2 as FQNNGV. The sequenced sample consisted of PBMCs or T cells enriched from blood (not recorded which). The V gene is TRBV11-2, the J gene TRBJ2-6, with TRBD2 matching over 10 bases. The receptor's source is a woman younger than 35 who had recovered from COVID-19. The CDR3 sequence is CASSFERGGPWLTF. The CDR3 DNA reads TGTGCCAGCAGCTTCGAGCGGGGGGGCCCTTGGCTGACTTTC.